Following are 25 T cell receptor beta chains from one sample sequenced in a study of T-cell reconstitution after alpha-beta-depleted transplantation in children. The TCRbeta library incorporated unique molecular identifiers. TCRdb reanalysed the PCR reads using MiXCR and keeps one entry per CDR3 protein. Found here are about 440,000 distinct CDR3 sequences, 43% of them singletons; the top ten hold under 35%. Here the sequenced sample was PBMCs, taken before TCRalphabeta/CD19-depleted stem cell transplant. These TCRs come from a girl aged 2 to 10 with aplastic anemia, due to receive a stem cell transplant.

The chain links TRBV5-1 to TRBJ2-6; the D gene is possibly TRBD1 (6 bases). The germline gives CDR1 SGHRS, CDR2 YFSETQ. The length of the CDR3 is 18 residues. V was pared by 1 base and J by 4 bases, with 18 bases between. CDR3 nucleotide sequence: TGCGCCAGCAGCTTGATCCCCCCAACAGGGACCGGGGCCAACGTCCTGACTTTC. Residues: CASSLIPPTGTGANVLTF.

This clonotype was seen only a few times. The gene calls are TRBV6-1 and TRBJ1-5, with D possibly matching TRBD1 (6 bases). The CDR3 totals 15 residues. V lost 7 bases to trimming and J lost 6 bases, with 19 bases between them. CDR1 MNHNS and CDR2 SASEGT come from the germline V gene. The CDR3 region has the DNA TGTGCCAGCACCCCAGGGGCCGGCCGGGGTCAGCCCCAGCATTTT. Translating gives CASTPGAGRGQPQHF.

The V and J genes are TRBV12-3 or TRBV12-4 and TRBJ1-2; maybe TRBD1 (6 bases). There are 14 residues in the CDR3. Trimming removed 3 bases at V and 8 bases at J, with 16 bases between. The CDR3 bases are TGTGCCAGCAGTTTCCGCGGGAGGGGGGGAGGCTACACCTTC. Translated, it gives CASSFRGRGGGYTF.

This clonotype was found a few times. This chain joins TRBV5-1 and TRBJ2-1; 11 positions match TRBD1. Germline values: CDR1 SGHRS, CDR2 YFSETQ. The V and J ends lost 4 bases and 12 bases, in that order; junction bases with no gene match: 12. The CDR3 covers 15 residues. The CDR3 spells CASSAGQGAELRQFF. For the CDR3, the DNA is TGCGCCAGCAGCGCTGGACAGGGGGCAGAACTACGGCAGTTCTTC.

The rearrangement links TRBV10-1 to TRBJ2-3, with 11 bases that match TRBD1. CDR1 WNHNN and CDR2 SYGVQD come from the germline V gene (reference sequence). The ends lost 4 bases at V and 4 bases at J; junction bases unmatched: 7. The CDR3 runs to 16 residues. In nucleotides, the CDR3 is TGCGCCAGCAGTGTTGGGACAGGGGGAAACTCAGATACGCAGTATTTT. Its protein product is CASSVGTGGNSDTQYF.

The rearrangement joins TRBV29-1 to TRBJ2-1; 7 bases are shared with TRBD2. The J segment lost 9 bases and the V segment lost 0 bases, leaving 5 bases of the junction unmatched. CDR1 is SQVTM, CDR2 ANQGSEA, per germline. This CDR3 region has 13 residues. The CDR3 sequence: CSVEDLGRGEQFF. The CDR3 DNA sequence: TGCAGCGTTGAAGATCTAGGGAGGGGTGAGCAGTTCTTC.

This clonotype appeared many times. V and J are TRBV5-1 and TRBJ2-7; 9 bases match TRBD2. The junction had 5 bases not matched to a gene; V was cut back by 0 bases and J by 1 base. The CDR3 sequence is 16 residues long. CDR1 and CDR2 (germline): SGHRS, YFSETQ. DNA for the CDR3: TGCGCCAGCAGCTTGGGACTAGCGGACACATCCTACGAGCAGTACTTC. It yields the protein CASSLGLADTSYEQYF.

This clonotype was detected a few times. This chain links TRBV29-1 with TRBJ2-1; TRBD2 matches at 13 bases. Looked up from germline, CDR1 is SQVTM and CDR2 is ANQGSEA. This CDR3 contains 15 residues. Losses at the gene ends were 6 bases for V and 9 bases for J; bases not matched to a gene: 11. CDR3 coding DNA: TGCAGCGTGAGCCGACTAGCGGGAGGTGTGGGTGAGCAGTTCTTC. This encodes CSVSRLAGGVGEQFF.

The chain couples TRBV29-1 to TRBJ1-2; 7 bases agree with TRBD1. Germline CDR1 and CDR2: SQVTM and ANQGSEA. This CDR3 is 11 amino acids long. V lost 8 bases and J lost 8; bases outside the gene matches: 8. The CDR3 DNA follows: TGCAGCAGTAAGGGGGCGCGAGGCTACACCTTC. Amino acids: CSSKGARGYTF.

This clonotype occurred once. V is TRBV30 and J is TRBJ2-1; 9 positions agree with TRBD2. V lost 0 bases, J lost 5 bases, and 5 bases stayed unmatched. CDR1 GTSNPN and CDR2 SVGIG come from the germline V gene (reference sequence). This CDR3 region has 15 residues. The CDR3 spells CAWSVGLAGNNEQFF. The DNA of the CDR3 is TGTGCCTGGAGTGTTGGGCTAGCGGGGAACAATGAGCAGTTCTTC.

The chain joins TRBV5-5 to TRBJ2-3, with 9 bases identical to TRBD2. The CDR3 covers 16 residues. The J segment lost 4 bases and the V segment lost 0 bases, leaving 6 bases of the junction unmatched. Germline loops: CDR1 SGHKS, CDR2 YYEKEE (reference sequence). The CDR3 DNA sequence: TGTGCCAGCAGCTTGGTGGGCGGGAGGGTCGCAGATACGCAGTATTTT. Its translation is CASSLVGGRVADTQYF.

This clonotype was observed once. This rearrangement joins TRBV7-6 to TRBJ2-7; the match to TRBD2 covers 9 bases. The CDR3 is made up of 16 amino acids. Looked up from germline, CDR1 is SGHVS and CDR2 is FNYEAQ. The J segment lost 2 bases and the V segment lost 0 bases, leaving 5 bases of the junction unmatched. CDR3 DNA sequence: TGTGCCAGCAGCTTAGCGCGTAGCGGGAGACCCTACGAGCAGTACTTC. It specifies CASSLARSGRPYEQYF.

The rearrangement uses TRBV4-1 and TRBJ2-3, with 8 bases that match TRBD2. Germline CDR1 reads MGHRA; CDR2 reads YSYEKL. With 0 bases clipped from V and 4 bases from J, the junction kept 3 bases outside the gene matches. The CDR3 is 15 amino acids. CDR3 loop: CASSQEGLGADTQYF. The DNA for the CDR3 is TGCGCCAGCAGCCAAGAGGGACTAGGGGCAGATACGCAGTATTTT.

The chain has TRBV6-6 and TRBJ2-5; no reliable D call. The CDR3 loop spans 11 amino acids. The V and J ends lost 7 bases and 7 bases respectively, with 10 bases between them. From germline, CDR1 is MNHNY and CDR2 SVGAGI (reference sequence). The CDR3 here is CASTAERTQYF. The CDR3 region has the DNA TGTGCCAGCACTGCGGAGAGGACCCAGTACTTC.

The rearrangement joins TRBV7-9 to TRBJ2-7; 7 bases match TRBD2. The CDR3 contains 15 residues. Germline trimming cut 0 bases from V and 1 base from J; bases unmatched to any gene: 3. Germline CDR1 reads SEHNR; CDR2 reads FQNEAQ (reference sequence). CDR3 residues: CASSLAPGGSYEQYF. In DNA, the CDR3 is TGTGCCAGCAGCTTAGCTCCGGGGGGTTCCTACGAGCAGTACTTC.

The chain carries TRBV28 and TRBJ2-7; D may be TRBD1 or TRBD2 (6 bases each). Germline CDR1 and CDR2: MDHEN and SYDVKM. V lost 7 bases and J lost 1, with 29 bases in between. The CDR3 has 19 amino acids. The CDR3 coding sequence is TGTGCCAGCATCCAGCCCCGGGGGCGAAGGGGGACGGGTTCCTACGAGCAGTACTTC. It specifies CASIQPRGRRGTGSYEQYF. The full variable domain, rest sourced from reference TRBV28 and TRBJ2-7, is DVKVTQSSRYLVKRTGEKVFLECVQDMDHENMFWYRQDPGLGLRLIYFSYDVKMKEKGDIPEGYSVSREKKERFSLILESASTNQTSMYLCASIQPRGRRGTGSYEQYFGPGTRLTVT.

This clonotype was recorded at least ten times. The CDR3 DNA is TGTGCCAGCGCCAGGGGACTCACAGATACGCAGTATTTT. This codes for CASARGLTDTQYF. The chain has TRBV5-6 and TRBJ2-3; D may match TRBD1 or TRBD2 (6 bases each). Trimming cost V 7 bases and J 2 bases, with 11 bases left between them. Germline CDR1 is SGHDT and CDR2 is YYEEEE. CDR3 size: 13 residues.

The V gene is TRBV29-1, the J gene TRBJ2-5, with D perhaps given as TRBD1 or TRBD2 (5 bases each). The CDR3 contains 15 residues. Between the trimmed V and J ends, which lost 0 bases and 5 bases, there was a span of 16 bases. Germline assignment: CDR1 SQVTM and CDR2 ANQGSEA. CDR3 bases: TGCAGCGTTGAAGACCCCGGGACCAACCGTGAGACCCAGTACTTC. Translating it yields CSVEDPGTNRETQYF.

The gene calls are TRBV7-9 and TRBJ2-3, with 9 bases matching TRBD2. The trim removed 1 base at V and 1 base at J, leaving 3 bases unmatched. Germline CDR1 reads SEHNR; CDR2 reads FQNEAQ (reference sequence). The CDR3 is 16 amino acids. In DNA, the CDR3 is TGTGCCAGCAGCTTAGGCGGGAGGGCCGGCACAGATACGCAGTATTTT. It specifies CASSLGGRAGTDTQYF.

The rearrangement links TRBV5-1 to TRBJ2-1; 7 nucleotides align to TRBD2. CDR1 SGHRS and CDR2 YFSETQ come from the germline V gene. This CDR3 comprises 18 residues. Unmatched junction bases numbered 19, after V lost 0 bases and J lost 10 bases. The CDR3 coding sequence is TGCGCCAGCAGCTTGGAGGTAGGCGGGAGCCTCCCTATTGGCGAGCAGTTCTTC. This encodes CASSLEVGGSLPIGEQFF. Variable domain in full (rest from reference TRBV5-1 and TRBJ2-1): KAGVTQTPRYLIKTRGQQVTLSCSPISGHRSVSWYQQTPGQGLQFLFEYFSETQRNKGNFPGRFSGRQFSNSRSEMNVSTLELGDSALYLCASSLEVGGSLPIGEQFFGPGTRLTVL.

This clonotype was found a few times. V is TRBV29-1 and J is TRBJ1-1; D not certain. Germline assignment: CDR1 SQVTM and CDR2 ANQGSEA. CDR3 length: 15 amino acids. The V end was cut by 2 bases, the J end by 0 bases, with 13 bases between. For the CDR3, the DNA is TGCAGCGTTGAAAGGCAGTTTGGGATGAACACTGAAGCTTTCTTT. It is translated as CSVERQFGMNTEAFF.

The V call is TRBV5-1, the J call TRBJ1-1; D possibly corresponds to TRBD1 (5 bases). V was clipped by 0 bases and J by 0 bases, with 9 bases between them. CDR3 length: 15 amino acids. Germline-derived CDR1 and CDR2 are SGHRS and YFSETQ. The CDR3 is CASSLETAMNTEAFF. CDR3 nucleotides: TGCGCCAGCAGCTTGGAGACAGCAATGAACACTGAAGCTTTCTTT. Full variable domain (rest looked up from reference TRBV5-1 and TRBJ1-1): KAGVTQTPRYLIKTRGQQVTLSCSPISGHRSVSWYQQTPGQGLQFLFEYFSETQRNKGNFPGRFSGRQFSNSRSEMNVSTLELGDSALYLCASSLETAMNTEAFFGQGTRLTVV.

The J gene is TRBJ2-3, the V gene TRBV20-1; no reliable D call. V was trimmed by 2 bases and J by 4 bases, leaving 13 bases between them. In germline, CDR1 is DFQATT, CDR2 SNEGSKA (reference sequence). The CDR3 totals 14 residues. The CDR3 nucleotides are TGCAGTGCTAGACCGGATACAGTAGCAGATACGCAGTATTTT. It translates to CSARPDTVADTQYF.

The chain recombines TRBV10-3 with TRBJ2-3; no clear D. There are 13 residues in the CDR3. V lost 2 bases and J 4 bases, leaving 7 bases between the germline ends. Germline V lookup: CDR1 ENHRY, CDR2 SYGVKD. In DNA, the CDR3 is TGTGCCATCAGTGAGGGGATGGCAGATACGCAGTATTTT. Translating gives CAISEGMADTQYF.

This clonotype was recorded many times. This sequence joins TRBV20-1 and TRBJ2-7; 8 positions agree with TRBD1. The CDR3 covers 12 residues. The J segment lost 3 bases and the V segment lost 6 bases, leaving 4 bases of the junction unmatched. In germline, CDR1 is DFQATT, CDR2 SNEGSKA (reference sequence). The CDR3 is CSARQGFYEQYF. As DNA, the CDR3 is TGCAGTGCGAGACAGGGGTTCTACGAGCAGTACTTC.